The following is a TCR beta chain sequence with its context. It was with a sample-barcoded 5' primer and a J-beta primer mix that a second PCR of about 6 to 12 cycles was run. TCRdb analysed the 5' RACE reads with MiXCR anew, one entry per CDR3 protein. The table has under 2,000,000 distinct CDR3 sequences, about 50% seen once. V was trimmed by 8 bases and J by 6 bases, leaving 17 bases between them. Germline assignment: CDR1 SQVTM and CDR2 ANQGSEA. CDR3 length: 13 amino acids. The data were taken from a study of blood T cells in healthy people across ages. Sequencing was performed on blood. This TCR came from a woman in her 40s in good health. This chain connects TRBV29-1 to TRBJ2-1; maybe TRBD2 (6 bases). The CDR3 DNA sequence: TGCAGCTCTGGTCGGGACTCCCCCAATGAGCAGTTCTTC. Translating it yields CSSGRDSPNEQFF.